This TCR beta chain was found in a study of OX40 agonist ivuxolimab in advanced cancers. Measured with immunoSEQ multiplex PCR; TCRdb has only the in-frame clones, and not every one. The sample consists of more than 50,000 clones, roughly 73% of them appearing once. The V and J ends lost 7 bases and 8 bases, in that order; junction bases with no gene match: 8. The germline CDR1 and CDR2 sequences are MNHEY and SVGAGI. The length of the CDR3 is 14 residues. This clonotype was sampled from an adult with an advanced solid tumor such as melanoma, head and neck, liver or kidney cancer. The gene calls are TRBV6-5 and TRBJ2-1; 10 nucleotides line up with TRBD2. Sequencing used CD4+ or CD8+ T cells sorted from blood, obtained in a trial of the OX40 agonist ivuxolimab. CDR3 bases: TGTGCCAGCATGATTAGCGGGGGGCCCCATGAGCAGTTCTTC. This gives the protein CASMISGGPHEQFF.